Below, 13 T cell receptor beta chains from the same sample are listed, as sequenced in a study of T cell responses to AZD1222 COVID-19 vaccine. Measured with immunoSEQ multiplex PCR; TCRdb has only the in-frame clones, and not every one. The data contain around 150,000 clones, approximately 92% of them singletons. The source material was peripheral blood, sampled 28 days after the second AZD1222 dose. The receptors were sampled from an adult who received the AZD1222 COVID-19 vaccine.

V usage is TRBV2 and J usage is TRBJ1-1, with D hard to call. The CDR3 sequence is 15 residues long. Trimming removed 0 bases from V and 1 base from J, with 9 bases in between. Germline loops: CDR1 SNHLY, CDR2 FYNNEI. CDR3 sequence (DNA): TGTGCCAGCAGTGAAGCGCTAGGGTCGAACACTGAAGCTTTCTTT. Protein: CASSEALGSNTEAFF.

Here the CDR3 reads CASRPPGQYYEQYF. CDR3 nucleotide sequence: TGTGCCAGCAGGCCCCCGGGGCAGTACTACGAGCAGTACTTC. The J gene is TRBJ2-7, the V gene TRBV7-9; tentatively, D is TRBD1 or TRBD2 (5 bases each). Germline lookup yields CDR1 SEHNR and CDR2 FQNEAQ (reference sequence). The CDR3 extends over 14 amino acids. V was trimmed by 6 bases and J by 3 bases, leaving 15 bases between them.

The rearrangement links TRBV6-2 or TRBV6-3 to TRBJ1-1, with D uncertain. V shed 3 bases and J shed 1 base, with 21 bases lying between them. The CDR3 covers 18 residues. Germline CDR1 MNHEY, CDR2 SVGEGT. This chain's CDR3 is CASSYRLLGAPWNTEAFF. CDR3 coding DNA: TGTGCCAGCAGTTATAGATTGTTGGGAGCTCCCTGGAACACTGAAGCTTTCTTT.

The J gene is TRBJ2-1, the V gene TRBV20-1; D gene uncertain. The CDR3 spans 11 residues. V lost 6 bases and J 9 bases, leaving 12 bases between the germline ends. CDR1 DFQATT and CDR2 SNEGSKA come from the germline V gene (reference sequence). The CDR3 DNA sequence: TGCAGTGCCCCGGATCAGAGTGAGCAGTTCTTC. Amino acids: CSAPDQSEQFF.

V and J are TRBV11-2 and TRBJ2-2; D ambiguous. CDR3 length: 15 amino acids. V was pared by 3 bases and J by 8 bases, with 16 bases between. Germline loops: CDR1 SGHAT, CDR2 FQNNGV. The CDR3 loop reads CASSFGTWSLGELFF. The CDR3, as DNA: TGTGCCAGCAGCTTCGGTACCTGGTCCCTTGGGGAGCTGTTTTTT.

This clone was detected ten times or more. The chain joins TRBV5-6 to TRBJ1-1; D is undetermined. This CDR3 has 17 residues. Per the germline V gene, CDR1 is SGHDT and CDR2 is YYEEEE. Deletions cut 0 bases from V and 1 base from J, with 16 bases between. DNA for the CDR3: TGTGCCAGCAGCTTGGTTCAGGATCCCAAAAGGAACACTGAAGCTTTCTTT. Its protein is CASSLVQDPKRNTEAFF.

This clone was observed at least ten times. The chain recombines TRBV19 with TRBJ1-6; possibly TRBD1 for D (5 bases). This CDR3 region has 14 residues. V was pared by 3 bases and J by 9 bases, with 12 bases between. Per germline, CDR1 LNHDA and CDR2 SQIVND (reference sequence). The CDR3 protein is CASSIPGVGSPLHF. The CDR3 coding sequence is TGTGCCAGTAGTATTCCGGGGGTCGGTTCACCCCTCCACTTT. The complete variable domain, with remaining parts taken from reference TRBV19 and TRBJ1-6, reads DGGITQSPKYLFRKEGQNVTLSCEQNLNHDAMYWYRQDPGQGLRLIYYSQIVNDFQKGDIAEGYSVSREKKESFPLTVTSAQKNPTAFYLCASSIPGVGSPLHFGNGTRLTVT.

V is TRBV20-1 and J is TRBJ1-4; no clear D gene. The germline V and J ends were trimmed by 3 bases and 8 bases, with 7 bases remaining between them. Germline V CDR1 and CDR2: DFQATT, SNEGSKA (reference sequence). The length of the CDR3 is 11 residues. The CDR3 region has the DNA TGCAGTGCTAGTTCCCAGGAAAAACTGTTTTTT. Protein: CSASSQEKLFF.

The V call is TRBV5-4, the J call TRBJ2-5; 10 bases fit TRBD2. The germline V gene encodes CDR1 SGHNT and CDR2 YYREEE (reference sequence). The CDR3 spans 15 residues. Trimming cost V 6 bases and J 2 bases; bases outside gene matches: 7. The CDR3 protein is CASTPSGSIQETQYF. As DNA, the CDR3 is TGTGCCAGCACCCCTAGCGGGAGTATACAAGAGACCCAGTACTTC.

V usage is TRBV19 and J usage is TRBJ1-1; the D is unclear. V lost 5 bases, J lost 6 bases, and 25 bases lay in between. The CDR3 consists of 17 residues. The germline CDR1 and CDR2 sequences are LNHDA and SQIVND (reference sequence). The CDR3 reads CASSAADELITQPEAFF. The CDR3 nucleotides are TGTGCCAGTAGTGCCGCGGACGAGTTAATAACACAACCTGAAGCTTTCTTT.

This chain links TRBV11-2 with TRBJ2-7; D remains ambiguous. Germline lookup yields CDR1 SGHAT and CDR2 FQNNGV. V was shortened by 5 bases and J by 2 bases, with 16 bases between the two germline ends. There are 15 residues in the CDR3. The CDR3 bases are TGTGCCAGCAGCCCTAGGAGAACGGCGACCTACGAGCAGTACTTC. It specifies CASSPRRTATYEQYF.

The V gene is TRBV5-1, the J gene TRBJ2-1, with D maybe TRBD1 (5 bases). CDR3 length equals 15 residues. V was cut by 2 bases and J by 1 base, with 10 bases left in between. Looked up from germline, CDR1 is SGHRS and CDR2 is YFSETQ. CDR3 nucleotides: TGCGCCAGCAGCTTCAGGGTCGAGTCCTACAATGAGCAGTTCTTC. It specifies CASSFRVESYNEQFF. The variable domain in full, completed from reference TRBV5-1 and TRBJ2-1, reads KAGVTQTPRYLIKTRGQQVTLSCSPISGHRSVSWYQQTPGQGLQFLFEYFSETQRNKGNFPGRFSGRQFSNSRSEMNVSTLELGDSALYLCASSFRVESYNEQFFGPGTRLTVL.

The V and J genes are TRBV15 and TRBJ2-2, with D possibly matching TRBD2 (5 bases). The ends were cut back, 3 bases at V and 6 bases at J, with 8 bases in the middle. Germline CDR1 LNHNV, CDR2 YYDKDF (reference sequence). CDR3 length: 13 amino acids. This CDR3 is CATSSHGAGELFF. CDR3 nucleotide sequence: TGTGCCACCAGCAGCCACGGGGCCGGGGAGCTGTTTTTT.